The 25 T cell receptor beta chains reported below all come from one sample, sequenced in a study of blood T cells in healthy people across ages. Primers used in a second PCR of roughly 6 to 11 cycles were a sample-barcoded 5' primer and a J-beta primer mix. TCRdb reprocessed the 5' RACE reads with MiXCR, giving one entry per CDR3 protein. The sample lists around 1,600,000 distinct CDR3 sequences, 42% seen once, with over 3.5% in the top ten. The specimen was blood. The source is a young woman in good health.

This chain uses TRBV3-1 with TRBJ1-2, with 7 bases matching TRBD1. Germline V lookup: CDR1 LGHDT, CDR2 YNNKEL (reference sequence). The CDR3 is made up of 15 amino acids. V dropped 2 bases and J dropped 3; count of bases not matched to a gene: 6. The CDR3 loop is CASSQSRTGYYGYTF. In DNA, the CDR3 is TGTGCCAGCAGCCAATCCCGGACAGGCTACTATGGCTACACCTTC.

The chain employs TRBV25-1 and TRBJ2-1; 9 bases line up with TRBD2. CDR3 length: 16 residues. Germline CDR1 reads MGHDK; CDR2 reads SYGVNS. With V trimmed by 3 bases and J by 2 bases, 5 bases remained unmatched. In DNA, the CDR3 is TGTGCCAGCAGTGACCCCAGGACTAGCGCCTACAATGAGCAGTTCTTC. Translated: CASSDPRTSAYNEQFF.

This clonotype was picked up many times. The V gene is TRBV29-1, the J gene TRBJ2-1, with 10 bases identical to TRBD1. CDR1 is SQVTM and CDR2 is ANQGSEA in the germline V gene. This CDR3 has 13 residues. The V gene end was trimmed by 6 bases and the J gene end by 8 bases; junction bases not matched to a gene: 7. As DNA, the CDR3 is TGCAGCGTGACAGGGGGCTTAAGGGATGAGCAGTTCTTC. Translation: CSVTGGLRDEQFF.

This chain connects TRBV6-2 or TRBV6-3 to TRBJ2-2; D is possibly TRBD1 (6 bases). V dropped 6 bases and J dropped 2 bases, with 16 bases sitting between them. Germline loops: CDR1 MNHEY, CDR2 SVGEGT. This CDR3 contains 16 residues. The CDR3 nucleotides read TGTGCCAGCAGCCAACCCAGGGGCGGTAACACCGGGGAGCTGTTTTTT. This sequence encodes CASSQPRGGNTGELFF.

J is TRBJ1-2 and V is TRBV3-1; D is uncertain. Germline V gives CDR1 LGHDT, CDR2 YNNKEL (reference sequence). V was trimmed by 3 bases and J by 2 bases, leaving 13 bases between them. The length of the CDR3 is 15 residues. CDR3 nucleotides: TGTGCCAGCAGCCATGAGAAGAGGGTAAACTATGGCTACACCTTC. As protein: CASSHEKRVNYGYTF.

This clonotype was detected only once. The rearrangement joins TRBV20-1 to TRBJ1-1; tentative D call: TRBD1 (5 bases). From germline, CDR1 is DFQATT and CDR2 SNEGSKA (reference sequence). The ends were cut back, 6 bases at V and 4 bases at J, with 15 bases in the middle. The CDR3 is 13 amino acids. CDR3 residues: CSAPRRGGTEAFF. CDR3 bases: TGCAGTGCCCCACGACGTGGGGGCACTGAAGCTTTCTTT.

The chain couples TRBV5-1 to TRBJ2-2; D may be TRBD2 (6 bases). The germline gives CDR1 SGHRS, CDR2 YFSETQ. V was pared by 5 bases and J by 2 bases, with 16 bases between. The CDR3 totals 16 residues. The CDR3 reads CASSFQGGGNTGELFF. The CDR3 nucleotides read TGCGCCAGCAGTTTTCAGGGAGGAGGAAACACCGGGGAGCTGTTTTTT.

About this clonotype itself: One junction end does not reproduce the germline sequence, and a read error may be involved. This chain connects TRBV20-1 to TRBJ1-5; D is ambiguous. The CDR3 runs 13 residues. Germline lookup yields CDR1 DFQATT and CDR2 SNEGSKA (reference sequence). CDR3 coding DNA: TGCAGTACTAGATTAGCTCCCAATCAGCCCCAGCATTTT. Its protein product is CSTRLAPNQPQHF.

The V and J genes are TRBV7-9 and TRBJ2-1; D might be TRBD1 (6 bases). Germline loops: CDR1 SEHNR, CDR2 FQNEAQ (reference sequence). The CDR3 is made up of 16 amino acids. V gave up 5 bases and J gave up 4 bases, with 18 bases separating them. The CDR3 DNA follows: TGTGCCAGCAGCCCCCCCGGGCCAGGGGTATACAATGAGCAGTTCTTC. Protein: CASSPPGPGVYNEQFF. The entire variable domain, with the rest obtained from reference TRBV7-9 and TRBJ2-1, is as follows: DTGVSQNPRHKITKRGQNVTFRCDPISEHNRLYWYRQTLGQGPEFLTYFQNEAQLEKSRLLSDRFSAERPKGSFSTLEIQRTEQGDSAMYLCASSPPGPGVYNEQFFGPGTRLTVL.

The V gene is TRBV5-1, the J gene TRBJ2-5, with D uncertain. Trimming left V 0 bases short and J 1 base short, with 10 bases between. CDR3 length: 15 residues. From germline, CDR1 is SGHRS and CDR2 YFSETQ. Here the CDR3 DNA reads TGCGCCAGCAGCTTGGTAATGCGGCTCCAAGAGACCCAGTACTTC. It encodes CASSLVMRLQETQYF. Filled out from reference TRBV5-1 and TRBJ2-5, the complete variable domain reads KAGVTQTPRYLIKTRGQQVTLSCSPISGHRSVSWYQQTPGQGLQFLFEYFSETQRNKGNFPGRFSGRQFSNSRSEMNVSTLELGDSALYLCASSLVMRLQETQYFGPGTRLLVL.

V and J are TRBV6-1 and TRBJ1-6; D is unclear. This CDR3 contains 17 residues. Trimming took off 4 bases at V and 5 bases at J, with 18 bases between the two ends. The germline CDR1 and CDR2 sequences are MNHNS and SASEGT. The CDR3 DNA sequence: TGTGCCAGCAGTGGAGGCATTGGGCGACATCATAATTCACCCCTCCACTTT. Translating gives CASSGGIGRHHNSPLHF.

This clonotype was observed a handful of times. The CDR3 nucleotides are TGCAGTGCTAGTCTTATGGGACAGGGGGGTTATAGCAATCAGCCCCAGCATTTT. This sequence encodes CSASLMGQGGYSNQPQHF. V is TRBV20-1 and J is TRBJ1-5; TRBD1 matches 11 bases. In germline, CDR1 is DFQATT, CDR2 SNEGSKA (reference sequence). The CDR3 length is 18 residues. V lost 3 bases, J lost 0 bases, and 10 bases stayed unmatched.

This clonotype was found once. This sequence joins TRBV5-5 and TRBJ1-1; D uncertain. The CDR3 sequence is 13 residues long. V lost 3 bases, J lost 6 bases, and 12 bases lay in between. Germline V CDR1 and CDR2: SGHKS, YYEKEE (reference sequence). The CDR3, as DNA: TGTGCCAGCAGCTGGGCACGGATCCCTGAAGCTTTCTTT. It translates to CASSWARIPEAFF.

This clonotype was seen a handful of times. This chain uses TRBV6-1 with TRBJ2-5; TRBD1 aligns across 10 bases. There are 15 residues in the CDR3. V lost 3 bases and J lost 4; bases outside the gene matches: 5. Germline values: CDR1 MNHNS, CDR2 SASEGT. CDR3 sequence (DNA): TGTGCCAGCAGTGATCGTGGGACAGGGGTAGAGACCCAGTACTTC. It codes for CASSDRGTGVETQYF.

This clonotype showed up just a few times. This rearrangement joins TRBV7-9 to TRBJ1-2, with a weak D call TRBD1 (6 bases). The CDR3 extends over 16 amino acids. Germline V CDR1 and CDR2: SEHNR, FQNEAQ (reference sequence). Trimming took 5 bases from V and 1 from J, leaving 17 bases between them. The CDR3 spells CASSLTTGGFNYGYTF. The DNA of the CDR3 is TGTGCCAGCAGCCTCACGACAGGCGGATTTAACTATGGCTACACCTTC.

This clonotype came up a few times. V usage is TRBV5-1 and J usage is TRBJ2-4; 10 positions match TRBD2. The CDR3 length is 14 residues. Germline V gene sequence: CDR1 SGHRS, CDR2 YFSETQ. The junction had 4 bases not matched to a gene; V was cut back by 3 bases and J by 7 bases. The CDR3 sequence is CASSSGLATNIQYF. CDR3 nucleotides: TGCGCCAGCAGCTCGGGACTAGCGACGAACATTCAGTACTTC.

This chain joins TRBV13 and TRBJ2-1; D remains ambiguous. The CDR3 runs to 13 residues. Germline-derived CDR1 and CDR2 are PRHDT and FYEKMQ (reference sequence). Trimming took 7 bases from V and 9 from J, leaving 16 bases between them. The CDR3 spells CASTNQPNTEQFF. CDR3 sequence (DNA): TGTGCCAGCACCAATCAACCCAACACTGAGCAGTTCTTC.

The chain employs TRBV29-1 and TRBJ1-2, with D unclear. The V gene lost 7 bases and the J gene lost 0 bases, with 6 bases spanning the gap. Germline lookup yields CDR1 SQVTM and CDR2 ANQGSEA. This CDR3 is built from 11 residues. CDR3 DNA: TGCAGCGGTGGATCTAACTATGGCTACACCTTC. This translates into CSGGSNYGYTF.

The J gene is TRBJ2-7, the V gene TRBV25-1, with D uncertain. V was pared by 1 base and J by 7 bases, with 14 bases between. CDR1 MGHDK and CDR2 SYGVNS come from the germline V gene. The CDR3 sequence is 14 residues long. This CDR3 is CASSESARNNEQYF. The CDR3 DNA reads TGTGCCAGCAGTGAATCCGCCAGGAACAATGAGCAGTACTTC.

This clonotype was observed a few times. The chain has TRBV6-6 and TRBJ1-2; no reliable D call. The CDR3 runs 14 residues. Per the germline V gene, CDR1 is MNHNY and CDR2 is SVGAGI (reference sequence). Trimming stripped 7 bases from V and 0 bases from J, with 12 bases between. This CDR3 is CASTQPSTNYGYTF. CDR3 DNA sequence: TGTGCCAGCACTCAACCGAGTACTAACTATGGCTACACCTTC.

The chain combines TRBV24-1 with TRBJ1-1; D is possibly TRBD1 (5 bases). The CDR3 totals 12 residues. Trimming pared 9 bases from V and 3 bases from J, leaving 10 bases between. CDR1 is KGHDR, CDR2 SFDVKD, per germline. Here the CDR3 reads CATQQGDTEAFF. The CDR3 DNA reads as TGTGCCACCCAACAAGGGGACACTGAAGCTTTCTTT.

This clonotype was seen many times. J is TRBJ1-1 and V is TRBV5-1; D is possibly TRBD1 (5 bases). The CDR3 contains 13 residues. Between the trimmed V and J ends, which lost 4 bases and 0 bases, there was a span of 7 bases. The germline CDR1 and CDR2 sequences are SGHRS and YFSETQ. DNA for the CDR3: TGCGCCAGCAGCGGGACGGTGAACACTGAAGCTTTCTTT. Protein product: CASSGTVNTEAFF.

The J gene is TRBJ2-7, the V gene TRBV20-1; possibly TRBD2 for D (6 bases). This CDR3 has 14 amino acids. Germline loops: CDR1 DFQATT, CDR2 SNEGSKA (reference sequence). V lost 1 base to trimming and J lost 2 bases, with 12 bases between them. The CDR3 is CSARARGLTYEQYF. The CDR3 DNA follows: TGCAGTGCTAGAGCGCGGGGCCTTACCTACGAGCAGTACTTC.

V is TRBV13 and J is TRBJ2-5; 8 positions agree with TRBD1. Per germline, CDR1 PRHDT and CDR2 FYEKMQ (reference sequence). The CDR3 extends over 15 amino acids. The V and J ends lost 1 base and 5 bases, in that order; junction bases with no gene match: 6. The CDR3 DNA sequence: TGTGCCAGCAGCTTAGTGGACAGGGAGGCGGAGACCCAGTACTTC. It yields the protein CASSLVDREAETQYF.

The rearrangement joins TRBV27 to TRBJ2-3; no clear D gene. The V end lost 3 bases, the J end lost 2 bases, and 6 bases lay between the germline ends. This CDR3 comprises 13 residues. Germline V gene data show CDR1 as MNHEY and CDR2 as SMNVEV (reference sequence). CDR3 in amino acids: CASSLRYTDTQYF. DNA for the CDR3: TGTGCCAGCAGTTTGCGGTACACAGATACGCAGTATTTT.